Given below is one TCR beta chain in context. The CDR3 covers 21 residues. The V end lost 0 bases, the J end lost 1 base, and 30 bases lay between the germline ends. Per germline, CDR1 DFQATT and CDR2 SNEGSKA (reference sequence). These data originate in a study of CD8 T cells in Susac syndrome. Reverse transcription of about 0.5 to 1 ug RNA was performed with random hexamers. Amplification of TCR beta CDR3 was carried out by immunoSEQ multiplex PCR, which covered 54 Vbeta and 13 Jbeta segments. TCRdb re-called the immunoSEQ multiplex PCR reads with MiXCR, one entry per CDR3 protein. The top ten hold about 0.12% of the sample, which has some 100,000 distinct CDR3 sequences, less than 95% seen once. TCR beta sequencing was performed on blood CD8+ and CD4+ T cells. Controls were age- and sex-matched healthy donors. The CD8+ and CD4+ T cells were isolated magnetically using a negative isolation approach, whereas the TEMRA cells were enriched by FACS.

The V and J genes are TRBV20-1 and TRBJ1-1; D gene unclear. This sequence originates from a human donor in good health. The sequenced sample consisted of CD8+ T cells from PBMCs. The CDR3 protein is CSARDSRRVTGSGRENTEAFF. The CDR3, as DNA: TGCAGTGCTAGAGATTCCAGGAGGGTTACCGGGTCAGGACGAGAGAACACTGAAGCTTTCTTT.